The 17 T cell receptor beta chains below come from one sample, sequenced in a study of tissue T cells after allogeneic stem cell transplantation. Time point of the sample: mouse harvest day 7 after allogeneic transplant. Each mouse received 10^7 T-cell-depleted marrow cells plus 10^6 splenic CD5+ T cells by tail vein. Generated by immunoSEQ multiplex PCR, the TCRdb table keeps only in-frame clones and is missing some. The sample has 9,000 to 13,000 clones; about two fifths are singletons. The sample comprised skin. The receptors derive from a female BALB/c mouse given C57BL/6 T cells with graft-versus-host disease after an allogeneic hematopoietic cell transplant.

By proportion, this clone is medium-sized. The listed genes are named as in mouse. Read coverage stops 1 residue before the CDR3 terminus; the germline J gene supplies the remainder. V usage is TRBV26 and J usage is TRBJ1-3; tentatively, D is TRBD1 (6 bases). Trimming left V 2 bases short and J 2 bases short, with 7 bases between. Germline CDR1 reads KGHPV; CDR2 reads FQNQEV (reference sequence). CDR3 length: 14 residues. CDR3 sequence: CASSLTGTGNTLYF. CDR3 bases read: TGTGCCAGCAGTCTGACAGGGACTGGAAATACGCTCTAT.

This clone was counted a few times. Any gene name here is a mouse gene name. The read terminates 1 residue before the CDR3 end, so the remaining end is supplied by the germline J gene. The genes are TRBV12-2 and TRBJ2-5; 9 bases line up with TRBD2. Germline lookup yields CDR1 SGHLS and CDR2 HYDKME. V lost 2 bases and J lost 4; bases outside the gene matches: 0. The CDR3 runs to 13 residues. The CDR3 spells CASSHWGEDTQYF. The sequenced part of the CDR3 DNA is TGTGCCAGCTCTCACTGGGGGGAAGACACCCAGTAC. Variable domain in full (rest from reference TRBV12-2 and TRBJ2-5): NSGVVQSPRYIIKGKGERSILKCIPISGHLSVAWYQQTQGQELKFFIQHYDKMERDKGNLPSRFSVQQFDDYHSEMNMSALELEDSAVYFCASSHWGEDTQYFGPGTRLLVL.

Note on this clone: Gene names are the mouse ones. The read ends 1 residue shy of where the CDR3 ends; the end is completed using the germline J gene. The chain joins TRBV15 to TRBJ2-7; 12 nucleotides line up with TRBD2. V was clipped by 2 bases and J by 3 bases; unmatched bases: 5. CDR1 is SGHND and CDR2 is FRSKSL in the germline V gene. This CDR3 region has 16 residues. The CDR3 sequence is CASSLRRLGGRYEQYF. The DNA read from the CDR3 is TGTGCCAGCAGTTTACGGAGACTGGGGGGGCGCTATGAACAGTAC.

This clone has just one count. Mouse names are used for the genes. The CDR3 end lies 1 residue beyond the end of the read and is filled in from the germline J gene. The chain has TRBV1 and TRBJ2-5; unclear D gene. The CDR3 consists of 11 residues. Per the germline V gene, CDR1 is NSQYPW and CDR2 is LRSPGD (reference sequence). The ends were cut back, 4 bases at V and 4 bases at J, with 3 bases in the middle. The sequenced part of the CDR3 DNA is TGCACCTGCAGTGACAAAGACACCCAGTAC. It codes for CTCSDKDTQY. The CDR3 in its entirety is CTCSDKDTQYF.

A remark on this clone: The gene symbols are mouse symbols. The read ends 1 residue before the CDR3 terminus; that terminus is restored from the germline J gene. J is TRBJ2-4 and V is TRBV3; D tentatively reads TRBD1 or TRBD2 (6 bases each). This CDR3 has 15 residues. CDR1 is SNHLY, CDR2 FYNGKV, per germline (reference sequence). The V end lost 5 bases, the J end lost 0 bases, and 12 bases lay between the germline ends. The CDR3: CASSPRGLSQNTLYF. The DNA read from the CDR3 is TGTGCCAGCAGCCCCCGGGGGCTTAGTCAAAACACCTTGTAC.

Regarding this clone: Genes here carry mouse names. Read data end 1 residue before the CDR3 end; the end is taken from the germline J gene. The chain joins TRBV16 to TRBJ2-4; no definite D call. The germline V and J ends were trimmed by 2 bases and 6 bases, with 9 bases remaining between them. The germline V gene has CDR1 SGHSA and CDR2 FRNQAP. This CDR3 spans 13 amino acids. CDR3 bases read: TGTGCAAGCAGCTTATATTCGGGGAACACCTTGTAC. This codes for CASSLYSGNTLY. The complete CDR3 reads CASSLYSGNTLYF. Using reference TRBV16 and TRBJ2-4 for the parts outside the CDR3, the full variable domain is NAGVIQTPRHKVTGKGQEATLWCEPISGHSAVFWYRQTIVQGLEFLTYFRNQAPIDDSGMPKERFSAQMPNQSHSTLKIQSTQPQDSAVYLCASSLYSGNTLYFGAGTRLSVL.

This clone was observed once. Gene names and germline match the mouse. The read terminates 1 residue before the CDR3 end, so the remaining end is supplied by the germline J gene. The rearrangement links TRBV26 to TRBJ2-5; 12 positions agree with TRBD2. CDR1 and CDR2 from the germline V gene are KGHPV and FQNQEV (reference sequence). The ends lost 3 bases at V and 6 bases at J; junction bases unmatched: 4. The CDR3 covers 15 residues. The CDR3 loop is CASSLGTGGKDTQYF. CDR3 DNA (partial): TGTGCCAGCAGTCTCGGGACTGGGGGGAAGGACACCCAGTAC.

Worth noting for this clone: Mouse names are used for the genes. Read data end 1 residue before the CDR3 end; the end is taken from the germline J gene. The chain joins TRBV23 to TRBJ1-1; no check of the table's D call, TRBD1, against the DNA was made. The CDR3 sequence is 13 residues long. Per germline, CDR1 KGHTA and CDR2 FQNQQP. Partial CDR3 DNA: TGCTCCAGCAGCCACAGGGGGGACACAGAAGTCTTC. As protein: CSSSHRGDTEVF. The full CDR3 protein is CSSSHRGDTEVFF.

This clone was seen a handful of times. Germline and genes: mouse. The DNA read from the CDR3 is TGTGCCAGCAGTCTGCCCGGGACAGCAAACACCGGGCAGCTCTAC. Protein: CASSLPGTANTGQLY. The whole CDR3 reads CASSLPGTANTGQLYF. The chain uses TRBV26 and TRBJ2-2; TRBD1 agrees at 7 bases. With the read ending 1 residue before the CDR3 end, the germline J gene is used to fill in that end. Germline loops: CDR1 KGHPV, CDR2 FQNQEV (reference sequence). V was clipped by 2 bases and J by 0 bases; unmatched bases: 3. This CDR3 is built from 16 residues.

Details on this clone: All gene names here are mouse names. Coverage ceases 1 residue before the CDR3 finishes, and the germline J gene fills in the end. V is TRBV16 and J is TRBJ2-7, with 10 bases fitting TRBD2. Trimming removed 1 base from V and 7 bases from J; junction bases left unmatched: 4. The CDR3 covers 14 residues. Germline CDR1 SGHSA, CDR2 FRNQAP. CDR3 residues: CASSLVLGGREQYF. Partial CDR3 DNA: TGTGCAAGCAGCTTAGTGCTGGGGGGGCGGGAACAGTAC.

Details on this clone: The genes are named according to mouse. The CDR3 goes on 1 residue after the read ends, and that part is filled in from the germline J gene. The rearrangement uses TRBV16 and TRBJ1-4; D is possibly TRBD1 (5 bases). V lost 6 bases and J 4 bases, leaving 9 bases between the germline ends. The CDR3 covers 13 residues. Per the germline V gene, CDR1 is SGHSA and CDR2 is FRNQAP. Incomplete CDR3 DNA: TGTGCAAGCAGACATGACAGCAACGAAAGATTATTT. This codes for CASRHDSNERLF. The complete CDR3 sequence is CASRHDSNERLFF.

As for this clone: Genes here carry mouse names. The missing CDR3 end, 1 residue past where the read stops, is filled in from the germline J gene. The gene calls are TRBV17 and TRBJ2-4; no definite D call. The CDR3 is 13 residues long. Trimming cost V 1 base and J 0 bases, with 2 bases left between them. Germline CDR1 and CDR2: MNHDT and YYDKIL. This CDR3 reads CASSRGSQNTLYF. CDR3 DNA (partial): TGTGCTAGCAGTAGAGGGAGTCAAAACACCTTGTAC.

On this clone: Gene names refer to mouse genes. Incomplete CDR3 DNA: TGTGCCAGCAGTCGACTGGGGGGGCGCTTTGCTGAGCAGTTC. Protein: CASSRLGGRFAEQF. The complete CDR3 sequence is CASSRLGGRFAEQFF. This chain links TRBV19 with TRBJ2-1, with 12 bases identical to TRBD2. The observed sequence ends 1 residue before the CDR3 terminus, with the missing tail filled in from the germline J gene. The CDR3 consists of 15 residues. V shed 4 bases and J 6 bases; nucleotides not matched to a gene: 5. The germline gives CDR1 FNHDT, CDR2 SITEND (reference sequence).

Comments on this clone: Germline and genes: mouse. The DNA ends 1 residue before the CDR3 does, and the rest of the CDR3 is filled in from the germline J gene. The V gene is TRBV14, the J gene TRBJ2-4; D may be TRBD2 (6 bases). Trimming removed 0 bases at V and 3 bases at J, with 8 bases between. This CDR3 is 14 amino acids long. Germline CDR1 reads SGHDT; CDR2 reads FRDEAV. Partial CDR3 DNA: TGTGCCAGCAGTTTCTGGGGGGAACAAAACACCTTGTAC. It yields the protein CASSFWGEQNTLY. The full CDR3 sequence reads CASSFWGEQNTLYF.

With respect to this clone: The listed genes are named as in mouse. The read stops 1 residue short of the end of the CDR3; the missing end is completed from the germline J gene. This chain joins TRBV19 and TRBJ1-1; no clear D. Trimming took 2 bases from V and 1 from J, leaving 9 bases between them. This CDR3 is 14 amino acids long. Germline CDR1 reads FNHDT; CDR2 reads SITEND (reference sequence). The covered CDR3 bases are TGTGCCAGCAGTATCCCCGGCGGGAACACAGAAGTCTTC. This translates into CASSIPGGNTEVF. The full-length CDR3 reads as CASSIPGGNTEVFF.

This clone was counted a few times. The genes are named according to mouse. From the germline J gene comes the end of the CDR3, since the read stops 1 residue before it. This chain connects TRBV15 to TRBJ2-1, with TRBD1 matching over 7 bases. J was trimmed by 0 bases and V by 3 bases; bases with no gene match: 2. Germline loops: CDR1 SGHND, CDR2 FRSKSL. This CDR3 is 15 amino acids long. The covered CDR3 bases are TGTGCCAGCAGTTTGACAGGGAATAACTATGCTGAGCAGTTC. Translation: CASSLTGNNYAEQF. The entire CDR3 reads CASSLTGNNYAEQFF. Combining the CDR3 with reference TRBV15 and TRBJ2-1 gives the whole variable domain DAGVTQTPRHEVAEKGQTIILKCEPVSGHNDLFWYRQTKIQGLELLSYFRSKSLMEDGGAFKDRFKAEMLNSSFSTLKIQPTEPKDSAVYLCASSLTGNNYAEQFFGPGTRLTVL.

This clone is medium-sized in the sample. Genes and germline come from the mouse. The CDR3 end is not reached by the read, which stops 1 residue before it; the germline J gene fills it in. The chain recombines TRBV23 with TRBJ2-4; the D segment call TRBD2 is taken from the table without a DNA check. CDR3 length: 13 residues. Germline V lookup: CDR1 KGHTA, CDR2 FQNQQP. The DNA read from the CDR3 is TGCTCCAGCAGTCCGACTAGTCAAAACACCTTGTAC. Its translation: CSSSPTSQNTLY. The whole CDR3 region reads CSSSPTSQNTLYF.